A single sample gave rise to the 13 T cell receptor beta chains below, sequenced in a study of T cells in women clearing cervical HPV infection. Clones were sequenced by immunoSEQ multiplex PCR, and TCRdb holds only the in-frame ones, with some missing. The table gives tens of thousands of clones; the top ten clones make up more than 3.5% of it. The sample was blood buffy coat. These receptors were obtained from a woman aged 18-70 years with a cervical HPV16 infection that either progressed to CIN3+ or cleared (not recorded which).

As concerns this clone: The read ends 3 residues shy of where the CDR3 ends; the end is completed using the germline J gene. The chain employs TRBV5-1 and TRBJ1-2; D is possibly TRBD1 (6 bases). The V and J ends lost 4 bases and 7 bases respectively, with 17 bases between them. Per the germline V gene, CDR1 is SGHRS and CDR2 is YFSETQ. The CDR3 sequence is 14 residues long. The CDR3 DNA, read in part, is TGCGCCAGCAGCCCCACAGCCGAAGGGGGTGGC. Translating it yields CASSPTAEGGG. The entire CDR3 reads CASSPTAEGGGYTF.

As to this clone: The read falls 3 residues short of the CDR3 end, and the missing part is taken from the germline J gene. This chain connects TRBV10-3 to TRBJ2-2, with a possible D match to TRBD1 (5 bases). Germline-derived CDR1 and CDR2 are ENHRY and SYGVKD. This CDR3 has 13 amino acids. Incomplete CDR3 DNA: TGTGCCATCAAAGGGGTTACTAATGAAAAG. Protein product: CAIKGVTNEK. The full CDR3 protein reads CAIKGVTNEKLFF.

Points on this clone: The read gets to within 3 residues of the CDR3 end, and the germline J gene fills in the rest. Other DNA sequences of this sample code for an identical CDR3. The chain links TRBV19 to TRBJ1-1, with D perhaps TRBD1 (5 bases). Per germline, CDR1 LNHDA and CDR2 SQIVND (reference sequence). This CDR3 is built from 13 residues. The CDR3 loop is CASRSRDSQTAFF. Incomplete CDR3 DNA: TGTGCCAGTAGGTCACGGGACTCTCAGACC.

In regard to this clone: The DNA ends 3 residues before the CDR3 does, and the rest of the CDR3 is filled in from the germline J gene. This chain joins TRBV18 and TRBJ2-3; 11 bases are shared with TRBD2. Germline V gene sequence: CDR1 KGHSH, CDR2 LQKENI. This CDR3 has 16 residues. V trimming: 3 bases; J trimming: 2 bases; junction bases outside the gene matches: 4. CDR3 DNA, as far as it was read: TGTGCCAGCTCACCTTCTAGCGGGAGGTCCACAGATACG. It specifies CASSPSSGRSTDT. The whole CDR3 protein reads CASSPSSGRSTDTQYF.

Comments on this clone: The read terminates 3 residues ahead of where the CDR3 ends, so the germline J gene completes it. The gene calls are TRBV14 and TRBJ1-2; tentative D call: TRBD1 (6 bases). The CDR3 is 13 amino acids. Between the trimmed V and J ends, which lost 4 bases and 0 bases, there was a span of 6 bases. Germline lookup yields CDR1 SGHDN and CDR2 FVKESK. Partial CDR3 DNA: TGTGCCAGCAGCCGGACAGCTAACTATGGC. This encodes CASSRTANYG. From start to end, the CDR3 is CASSRTANYGYTF.

The CDR3 DNA, read in part, is TGCAGCGTGTCAGACAGGTTCGGCGAGACT. Translation gives CSVSDRFGET. The whole CDR3 protein is CSVSDRFGETQYF. This chain uses TRBV29-1 with TRBJ2-4, with D possibly being TRBD1 (6 bases). With the read ending 3 residues before the CDR3 end, the germline J gene is used to fill in that end. CDR1 is SQVTM and CDR2 is ANQGSEA in the germline V gene. CDR3 size: 13 residues.

Notes on this clone: The DNA ends 3 residues before the CDR3 does, and the rest of the CDR3 is filled in from the germline J gene. The J gene is TRBJ2-3, the V gene TRBV27; 8 positions match TRBD2. Germline V gene sequence: CDR1 MNHEY, CDR2 SMNVEV (reference sequence). V lost 4 bases to trimming and J lost 2 bases; unmatched junction nucleotides: 11. The length of the CDR3 is 17 residues. The covered CDR3 bases are TGTGCCAGCAGTTCCCGGGGGGGGGCGGATATCACAGATACG. It yields the protein CASSSRGGADITDT. In full, the CDR3 reads CASSSRGGADITDTQYF.

On this clone itself: The observed sequence ends 3 residues before the CDR3 terminus, with the missing tail filled in from the germline J gene. The chain combines TRBV19 with TRBJ1-1; 12 positions match TRBD1. Germline V gene data show CDR1 as LNHDA and CDR2 as SQIVND (reference sequence). Losses at the gene ends were 5 bases for V and 6 bases for J; bases not matched to a gene: 7. The CDR3 is 15 residues long. The CDR3 sequence is CASSLGTGGSPEAFF. Incomplete CDR3 DNA: TGTGCCAGTAGTCTCGGGACAGGGGGCTCCCCTGAA.

On this clone itself: The read ends 3 residues before the CDR3 terminus; that terminus is restored from the germline J gene. V usage is TRBV2 and J usage is TRBJ2-2; D not resolved. Germline values: CDR1 SNHLY, CDR2 FYNNEI. Trimming took off 1 base at V and 6 bases at J, with 3 bases between the two ends. The CDR3 has 12 residues. CDR3: CASSEEPGELFF. CDR3 DNA, as far as it was read: TGTGCCAGCAGTGAAGAGCCCGGGGAG.

Concerning this clone itself: Read data end 3 residues before the CDR3 end; the end is taken from the germline J gene. The chain joins TRBV20-1 to TRBJ2-7; D is possibly TRBD1 (6 bases). The CDR3 has 13 amino acids. V lost 5 bases to trimming and J lost 0 bases, with 11 bases between them. CDR1 DFQATT and CDR2 SNEGSKA come from the germline V gene (reference sequence). The CDR3 here is CSAQGSHSYEQYF. The covered CDR3 bases are TGCAGTGCTCAGGGGAGCCACTCCTACGAG.

Notes on this clone: The CDR3 end falls 3 residues outside the read, so it is completed with the germline J gene. V and J are TRBV11-2 and TRBJ1-1, with unresolved D. Germline CDR1 SGHAT, CDR2 FQNNGV. There are 13 residues in the CDR3. The CDR3 loop is CASSLGRVSWAFF. The DNA read from the CDR3 is TGTGCCAGCAGCTTAGGGAGGGTGAGTTGG.

On this clone itself: The read terminates 3 residues before the CDR3 end, so the remaining end is supplied by the germline J gene. The chain couples TRBV7-2 to TRBJ1-4; D is uncertain. The germline gives CDR1 SGHTA, CDR2 FQGNSA. CDR3 length: 13 residues. The covered CDR3 bases are TGTGCCAGCAGCGCACAGTCTAATTCACCA. Translation: CASSAQSNSP. The CDR3 in its entirety is CASSAQSNSPLFF.

A word on this clone: The DNA ends 3 residues before the CDR3 does, and the rest of the CDR3 is filled in from the germline J gene. This rearrangement joins TRBV2 to TRBJ1-2; D unclear. The CDR3 sequence is 13 residues long. CDR1 and CDR2 from the germline V gene are SNHLY and FYNNEI. CDR3 in amino acids: CASKWRSTDTYTF. CDR3 bases read: TGTGCCAGCAAATGGAGAAGCACAGATACC.